A selection of T cell receptor beta chains follows, all from one sample in a study of blood T cells in healthy people across ages. Each CDR3 protein is one row after TCRdb ran MiXCR on the 5' RACE reads. The sample gives a few hundred thousand distinct CDR3 sequences, 50% to 60% of which show up once; under 65% is in the top ten. Input material: blood. The source is a man aged 60 to 75 in good health. Both conserved end residues are part of each CDR3. The order of the fields is J gene, clone size, D gene, V gene, CDR3 DNA, CDR3 protein. D genes are given only for firm matches. Rows give clone size only sometimes, using once, few, many, or a class for an expanded clone.

J gene: TRBJ2-7; clone size: medium-sized; D gene: TRBD1; V gene: TRBV18; CDR3 DNA: TGTGCCAGCTCACCATTCGAGGGACAGACCTACGAGCAGTACTTC; CDR3 protein: CASSPFEGQTYEQYF
J gene: TRBJ2-3; clone size: many; D gene: .; V gene: TRBV20-1; CDR3 DNA: TGCAGTGCGGAACAGGGCTCGGGGGGCCCCACAGATACGCAGTATTTT; CDR3 protein: CSAEQGSGGPTDTQYF
J gene: TRBJ2-1; clone size: once; D gene: .; V gene: TRBV11-2; CDR3 DNA: TGTGCCAGCAGTCCCGGGTATGAGTACAATAAGCAGTTCTTC; CDR3 protein: CASSPGYEYNKQFF
J gene: TRBJ2-7; clone size: .; D gene: .; V gene: TRBV12-3/TRBV12-4; CDR3 DNA: TGTGCCAGCAGTTTAGCGGGGGGCCGCCCCAGCTACGAGCAGTACTTC; CDR3 protein: CASSLAGGRPSYEQYF
J gene: TRBJ2-1; clone size: many; D gene: .; V gene: TRBV28; CDR3 DNA: TGTGCCAGTAACGGTGTGTACACCGATGAGCAGTTCTTC; CDR3 protein: CASNGVYTDEQFF
J gene: TRBJ2-3; clone size: .; D gene: .; V gene: TRBV7-2; CDR3 DNA: TGTGCCAGCAGCTCCCTAGGAGATACGCAGTATTTT; CDR3 protein: CASSSLGDTQYF
J gene: TRBJ2-5; clone size: .; D gene: .; V gene: TRBV6-5; CDR3 DNA: TGTGCCAGCAGTTACTCGGGCAGGGGTCAAGAGACCCAGTACTTC; CDR3 protein: CASSYSGRGQETQYF
J gene: TRBJ2-3; clone size: .; D gene: .; V gene: TRBV20-1; CDR3 DNA: TGCAGTGCTAGAGTCCCCCCCCTGGATACGCAGTATTTT; CDR3 protein: CSARVPPLDTQYF
J gene: TRBJ2-1; clone size: .; D gene: .; V gene: TRBV29-1; CDR3 DNA: TGCAGCGTTGAAGATCCCAGGGCCTACAATGAGCAGTTCTTC; CDR3 protein: CSVEDPRAYNEQFF
J gene: TRBJ2-7; clone size: few; D gene: .; V gene: TRBV7-2; CDR3 DNA: TGTGCCAGCAGCCTACGCGGCTCGGGAACCTACGAGCAGTACTTC; CDR3 protein: CASSLRGSGTYEQYF
J gene: TRBJ2-3; clone size: .; D gene: .; V gene: TRBV30; CDR3 DNA: TGTGCCTGGAGTGTACCCAGGGGCCACACAGATACGCAGTATTTT; CDR3 protein: CAWSVPRGHTDTQYF
J gene: TRBJ2-7; clone size: .; D gene: .; V gene: TRBV6-2/TRBV6-3; CDR3 DNA: TGTGCCAGCCCGGAATGGAACAGACGATCATACGAGCAGTACTTC; CDR3 protein: CASPEWNRRSYEQYF
J gene: TRBJ2-5; clone size: medium-sized; D gene: TRBD2; V gene: TRBV28; CDR3 DNA: TGTGCCAGCACTAGCGGGGGGGGCTACGAGACCCAGTACTTC; CDR3 protein: CASTSGGGYETQYF
J gene: TRBJ2-1; clone size: once; D gene: TRBD2; V gene: TRBV27; CDR3 DNA: TGTGCCAGCAGTCCAGGACTAGCCTCCCATGAGCAGTTCTTC; CDR3 protein: CASSPGLASHEQFF
J gene: TRBJ2-3; clone size: few; D gene: TRBD2; V gene: TRBV5-1; CDR3 DNA: TGCGCCAGCAGCTTGGGCGGGGGGGCCTTGAATACGCAGTATTTT; CDR3 protein: CASSLGGGALNTQYF
J gene: TRBJ1-5; clone size: once; D gene: .; V gene: TRBV2; CDR3 DNA: TGTGCCAGCAGTGAACAGGGTTTCCGCAATCAGCCCCAGCATTTT; CDR3 protein: CASSEQGFRNQPQHF
J gene: TRBJ2-5; clone size: .; D gene: TRBD2; V gene: TRBV7-2; CDR3 DNA: TGTGCCAGCAGCGGGGAGCGGGGGGGAAAAGAGACCCAGTACTTC; CDR3 protein: CASSGERGGKETQYF
J gene: TRBJ2-6; clone size: few; D gene: .; V gene: TRBV21-1; CDR3 DNA: TGTGCCAGCAGCAAAGCCTTGGGGGGGCCCGGGGCCAACGTCCTGACTTTC; CDR3 protein: CASSKALGGPGANVLTF
J gene: TRBJ2-3; clone size: .; D gene: .; V gene: TRBV2; CDR3 DNA: TGTGCCAGCAGTGAATCAGGGACCACAGATACGCAGTATTTT; CDR3 protein: CASSESGTTDTQYF
J gene: TRBJ2-3; clone size: .; D gene: .; V gene: TRBV5-6; CDR3 DNA: TGTGCCAGCAGCTTGGGGGGCAGGGGCCCCACAGATACGCAGTATTTT; CDR3 protein: CASSLGGRGPTDTQYF
J gene: TRBJ2-7; clone size: .; D gene: .; V gene: TRBV11-1; CDR3 DNA: TGTGCCAGCAGCTTAGTGGTGAACTACGAGCAGTACTTC; CDR3 protein: CASSLVVNYEQYF
J gene: TRBJ2-6; clone size: .; D gene: .; V gene: TRBV29-1; CDR3 DNA: TGCAGCGTTGAACTGGGGGCTGGGGCCAACGTCCTGACTTTC; CDR3 protein: CSVELGAGANVLTF
J gene: TRBJ2-1; clone size: many; D gene: .; V gene: TRBV5-1; CDR3 DNA: TGCGCCAGCAGCGGGTTGGGAGACGCCAATGAGCAGTTCTTC; CDR3 protein: CASSGLGDANEQFF
J gene: TRBJ1-6; clone size: .; D gene: TRBD1; V gene: TRBV9; CDR3 DNA: TGTGCCAGCAGCGTAGGGACAGGAGGCAATTCACCCCTCCACTTT; CDR3 protein: CASSVGTGGNSPLHF
J gene: TRBJ2-6; clone size: .; D gene: .; V gene: TRBV7-2; CDR3 DNA: TGTGCCAGCAGCTTCCAGGAGACTCGTTCTGGGGCCAACGTCCTGACTTTC; CDR3 protein: CASSFQETRSGANVLTF
J gene: TRBJ1-2; clone size: .; D gene: .; V gene: TRBV30; CDR3 DNA: TGTGCCTGGAGTTTCCTCGGGAATAACTATGGCTACACCTTC; CDR3 protein: CAWSFLGNNYGYTF